This TCR beta chain comes out of a study of cytomegalovirus exposure and HLA in healthy donors. General observations from the study: Under in vitro conditions, a few CMV-associated chains were confirmed as specific for CMV antigens. Across all donors, roughly uniform sequencing depth was an assumption of the presence/absence analyses. HLA alleles showed associations with some 15,000 TCR beta sequences in a later analysis, at a 0.05 false discovery rate.

Turning to this clone: What it binds is unknown.

Both 60 Vbeta primers and 13 Jbeta primers went into the PCR. As processed by the authors: Unique TCR beta chains totaled approximately 83 million in a later count, with 8.5 million to 12 million of them shared. Sequenced by immunoSEQ multiplex PCR; TCRdb stores in-frame clones only, minus some. The DNA gave D and trimming, while V, J and clone size come from that table. Of roughly 130,000 clones detected, just under 75% appear once; the ten largest clones hold approximately 6.3%. Germline assignment: CDR1 MDHEN and CDR2 SYDVKM. The CDR3 sequence is 14 residues long. The V end was cut by 6 bases, the J end by 7 bases, with 18 bases between.

Input material: PBMCs. The sequence was collected from a man aged 40-55 years in good health and CMV-seropositive. This chain links TRBV28 with TRBJ1-2, with a possible D match to TRBD1 (6 bases). This CDR3 reads CASSRRGGAGGYTF. CDR3 in DNA: TGTGCCAGCAGCCGGCGGGGGGGCGCTGGTGGCTACACCTTC.